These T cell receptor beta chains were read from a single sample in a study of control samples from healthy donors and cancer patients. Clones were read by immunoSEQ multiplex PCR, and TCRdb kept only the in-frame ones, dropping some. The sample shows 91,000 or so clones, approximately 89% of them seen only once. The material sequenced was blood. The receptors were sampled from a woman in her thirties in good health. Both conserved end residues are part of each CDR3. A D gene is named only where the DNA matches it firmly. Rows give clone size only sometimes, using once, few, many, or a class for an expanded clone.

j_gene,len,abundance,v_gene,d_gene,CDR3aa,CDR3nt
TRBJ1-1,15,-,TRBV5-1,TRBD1,CASSYWPPGGTEAFF,TGCGCCAGCAGCTATTGGCCCCCAGGGGGGACTGAAGCTTTCTTT
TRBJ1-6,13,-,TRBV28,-,CASSARGDSPLHF,TGTGCCAGCAGTGCGCGGGGAGACTCACCCCTCCACTTT
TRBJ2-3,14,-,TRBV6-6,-,CASSYDRGRNTQYF,TGTGCCAGCAGTTACGACCGGGGGAGGAATACGCAGTATTTT
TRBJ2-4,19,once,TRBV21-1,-,CASSKSTQGPLYFKNIQYF,TGTGCCAGCAGCAAATCCACCCAAGGACCCCTTTATTTCAAAAACATTCAGTACTTC
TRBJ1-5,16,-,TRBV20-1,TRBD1,CSASWTGGKSNQPQHF,TGCAGTGCTAGTTGGACAGGGGGAAAGAGCAATCAGCCCCAGCATTTT
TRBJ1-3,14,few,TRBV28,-,CASSSPYSGNTIYF,TGTGCCAGCAGTTCCCCTTACTCTGGAAACACCATATATTTT
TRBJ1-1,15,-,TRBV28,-,CASTKPGPLNTEAFF,TGTGCCAGCACTAAGCCGGGACCTTTGAACACTGAAGCTTTCTTT
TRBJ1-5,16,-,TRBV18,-,CASSPQTGPSNQPQHF,TGTGCCAGCTCACCTCAAACAGGGCCGAGCAATCAGCCCCAGCATTTT
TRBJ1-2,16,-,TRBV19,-,CASTPLGDRLSYGYTF,TGTGCCAGTACCCCTCTGGGGGACCGCCTTAGCTATGGCTACACCTTC
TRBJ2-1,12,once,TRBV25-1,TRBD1,CASSLGQGEQFF,TGTGCCAGCAGTCTGGGACAGGGAGAGCAGTTCTTC
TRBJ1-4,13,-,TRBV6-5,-,CASSYGPNEKLFF,TGTGCCAGCAGTTACGGCCCTAATGAAAAACTGTTTTTT
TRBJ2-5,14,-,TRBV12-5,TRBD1,CASARGTGLETQYF,TGTGCTAGTGCCCGGGGGACAGGGCTTGAGACCCAGTACTTC
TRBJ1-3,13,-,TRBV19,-,CASKPASGNTIYF,TGTGCCAGTAAGCCGGCCTCTGGAAACACCATATATTTT
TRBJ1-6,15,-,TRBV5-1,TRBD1,CASSLPGGFNSPLHF,TGCGCCAGCAGCCTGCCAGGGGGCTTTAATTCACCCCTCCACTTT
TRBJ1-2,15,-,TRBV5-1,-,CASSQGGVSPYGYTF,TGCGCCAGCAGTCAGGGAGGGGTATCACCCTATGGCTACACCTTC
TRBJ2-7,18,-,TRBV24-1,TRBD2,CATSDLTPREEYPYEQYF,TGTGCCACCAGTGATTTAACCCCGCGGGAGGAGTACCCCTACGAGCAGTACTTC
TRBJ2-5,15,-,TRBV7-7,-,CASSLAGGNVETQYF,TGTGCCAGCAGCTTAGCCGGCGGGAACGTGGAGACCCAGTACTTC
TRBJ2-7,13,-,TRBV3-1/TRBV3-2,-,CASSPENKNIQYF,TGTGCCAGCAGCCCGGAGAATAAGAATATCCAGTACTTC
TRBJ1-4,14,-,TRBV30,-,CAWRPGAINEKLFF,TGTGCCTGGAGACCCGGGGCCATAAATGAAAAACTGTTTTTT
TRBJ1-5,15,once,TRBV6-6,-,CASSSLQAARQPQHF,TGTGCCAGCAGTTCACTACAGGCAGCACGACAGCCCCAGCATTTT
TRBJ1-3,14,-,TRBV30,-,CAWSRGLSGNTIYF,TGTGCCTGGAGTCGAGGCCTCTCTGGAAACACCATATATTTT
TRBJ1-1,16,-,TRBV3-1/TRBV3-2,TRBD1,CASSPIGARGLSEAFF,TGTGCCAGCAGCCCCATAGGAGCCAGGGGGCTGAGTGAAGCTTTCTTT
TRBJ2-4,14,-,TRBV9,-,CASSPRSNQNIQYF,TGTGCCAGCAGCCCCCGCTCCAACCAAAACATTCAGTACTTC
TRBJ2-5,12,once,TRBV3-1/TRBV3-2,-,CASSPYQETQYF,TGTGCCAGCAGTCCGTACCAAGAGACCCAGTACTTC
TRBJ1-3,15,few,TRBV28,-,CASSATALSGNTIYF,TGTGCCAGCAGTGCGACAGCACTCTCTGGAAACACCATATATTTT